The TCR beta chain under discussion was sequenced for a study of T-cell reconstitution after alpha-beta-depleted transplantation in children listed by TCRdb under 2016. Background on the whole study: Using TCR repertoire profiling, the study followed T-cell immune reconstitution in a quantitative way in children after TCRalphabeta/CD19-depleted allogeneic hematopoietic cell transplantation. The research as a whole found: In some patients, the high TCRbeta diversity seen at day 60 was put down to recipient T cells and intrathymic progenitors that had survived conditioning. Over subsequent months, a decline in hyperexpanded clone frequencies was noted, and after one year, T-cell counts and TCRbeta diversity were mostly ascribed to newly produced T cells. About two months after transplant, the apparently early recovery of alphabetaT-cell counts reportedly depended on just several hundred clones that had expanded rapidly and came from non-depleted graft cells.

This clonotype appeared a few times. Its antigen has not been determined. It has no much larger one-base neighbor in the sample; base qualities were not kept. The CDR3 runs 13 residues from the cysteine to the phenylalanine. Only the CDR3 DNA is retained, 39 bases long and in frame from the first base. V and J are trimmed by 6 bases and 11 bases, and the gene matches miss 10 bases of the junction. Taken with the paper, the label for treatment or condition translates to: allogeneic hematopoietic cell transplantation with graft depleted of TCRalphabeta T cells and CD19 B cells. Transplant recipients were children who received TCRalphabeta/CD19-depleted allogeneic hematopoietic cell grafts. The protocol used for the library was PCR. The sequencer listed for this sample is Illumina HiSeq 2500. TCR library preparation used molecular barcoding, with unique molecular identifiers applied to normalize quantification of the TCRbeta repertoire. Starting from the raw public reads, TCRdb applied fastp trimming at Q25, assembled clones with MiXCR and retained in-frame beta chains. Rows are unified per CDR3 protein, each entry keeping the most common DNA and genes. For this sample there are 45,000 to 70,000 distinct CDR3 sequences; approximately 43% appear just once. 95% to 98% of the sample belongs to the ten largest clones.

The receptor chain draws on TRBV12-3 or TRBV12-4 and TRBJ1-1, and TRBD1 aligns with 9 junction nucleotides. The clonotype originates from a male patient aged 10 to 17 who had a stem cell transplant for acute lymphoblastic leukemia, so the T cells may come from the graft donor. Sequencing used PBMCs, mostly from graft donor cells, obtained 360 days after TCRalphabeta/CD19-depleted stem cell transplant. Read as DNA, the sequence is TGTGCCAGCAGCTCGACAGGGGGAAGGGATGCTTTCTTT. Translation gives CASSSTGGRDAFF.